This entry describes one T cell receptor (beta chain). Germline loops: CDR1 WNHNN, CDR2 SYGVQD (reference sequence). Trimming pared 7 bases from V and 4 bases from J, leaving 11 bases between. The CDR3 runs 13 residues. The record originates from a study of shared clonotypes between healthy human individuals. Profiled with immunoSEQ multiplex PCR; TCRdb holds only in-frame clones, not every one. The table shows 2,100,000 or so clones, with 90% to 97% occurring only once. The clonotype originates from a man aged 18-30 years in good health. Specimen: naive CD4+ T cells sorted from blood. Subset noted: CD45RA+ positively selected. The V and J genes are TRBV10-1 and TRBJ1-3, with D perhaps matching TRBD1 (6 bases). CDR3 sequence reads: CASNDRPGNTIYF. The CDR3 nucleotides read TGCGCCAGCAACGACAGGCCGGGAAACACCATATATTTT.